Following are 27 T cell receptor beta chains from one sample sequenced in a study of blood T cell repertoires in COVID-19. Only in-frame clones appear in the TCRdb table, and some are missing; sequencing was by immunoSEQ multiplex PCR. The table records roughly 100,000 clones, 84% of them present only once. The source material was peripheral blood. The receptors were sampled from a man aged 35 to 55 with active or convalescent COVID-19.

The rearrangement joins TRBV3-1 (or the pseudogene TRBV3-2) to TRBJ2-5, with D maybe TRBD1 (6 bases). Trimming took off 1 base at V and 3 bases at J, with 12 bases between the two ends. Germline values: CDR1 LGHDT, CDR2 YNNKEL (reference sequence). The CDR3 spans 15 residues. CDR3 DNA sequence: TGTGCCAGCAGCCAAGGTGGTTGGACAGAAGAGACCCAGTACTTC. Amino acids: CASSQGGWTEETQYF.

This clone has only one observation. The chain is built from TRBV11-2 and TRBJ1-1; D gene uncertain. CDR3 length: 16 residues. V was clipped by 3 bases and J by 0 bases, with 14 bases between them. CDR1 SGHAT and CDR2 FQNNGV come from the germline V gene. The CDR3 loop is CASSFRIDIMNTEAFF. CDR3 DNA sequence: TGTGCCAGCAGCTTTCGAATTGACATTATGAACACTGAAGCTTTCTTT. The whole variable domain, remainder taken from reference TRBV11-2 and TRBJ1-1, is EAGVAQSPRYKIIEKRQSVAFWCNPISGHATLYWYQQILGQGPKLLIQFQNNGVVDDSQLPKDRFSAERLKGVDSTLKIQPAKLEDSAVYLCASSFRIDIMNTEAFFGQGTRLTVV.

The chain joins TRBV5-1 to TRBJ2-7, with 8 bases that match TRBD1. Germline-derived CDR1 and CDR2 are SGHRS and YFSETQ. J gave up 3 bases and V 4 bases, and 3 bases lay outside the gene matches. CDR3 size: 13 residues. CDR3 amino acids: CASSATGGYEQYF. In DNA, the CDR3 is TGCGCCAGCAGCGCCACAGGGGGCTACGAGCAGTACTTC. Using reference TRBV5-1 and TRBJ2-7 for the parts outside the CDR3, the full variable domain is KAGVTQTPRYLIKTRGQQVTLSCSPISGHRSVSWYQQTPGQGLQFLFEYFSETQRNKGNFPGRFSGRQFSNSRSEMNVSTLELGDSALYLCASSATGGYEQYFGPGTRLTVT.

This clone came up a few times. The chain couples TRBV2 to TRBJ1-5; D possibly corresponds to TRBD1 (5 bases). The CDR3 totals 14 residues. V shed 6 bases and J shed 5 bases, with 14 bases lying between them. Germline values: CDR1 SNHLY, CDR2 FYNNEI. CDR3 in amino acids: CASRGDSTYQPQHF. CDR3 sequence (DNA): TGTGCCAGCAGAGGAGACAGTACCTATCAGCCCCAGCATTTT.

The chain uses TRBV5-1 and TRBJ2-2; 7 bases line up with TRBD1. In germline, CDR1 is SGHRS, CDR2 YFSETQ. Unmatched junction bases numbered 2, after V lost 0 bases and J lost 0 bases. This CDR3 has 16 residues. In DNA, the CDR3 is TGCGCCAGCAGCTTGGGGGACAGAGCGAACACCGGGGAGCTGTTTTTT. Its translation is CASSLGDRANTGELFF.

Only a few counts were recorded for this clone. CDR3 nucleotide sequence: TGTGCCAGCAGCTCGGAAGGGGTCTATGGCTACACCTTC. Translation gives CASSSEGVYGYTF. The chain is built from TRBV5-4 and TRBJ1-2; perhaps TRBD1 as D (5 bases). Trimming left V 3 bases short and J 4 bases short, with 10 bases between. The CDR3 covers 13 residues. Germline V lookup: CDR1 SGHNT, CDR2 YYREEE (reference sequence). Combining the CDR3 with reference TRBV5-4 and TRBJ1-2 gives the whole variable domain ETGVTQSPTHLIKTRGQQVTLRCSSQSGHNTVSWYQQALGQGPQFIFQYYREEENGRGNFPPRFSGLQFPNYSSELNVNALELDDSALYLCASSSEGVYGYTFGSGTRLTVV.

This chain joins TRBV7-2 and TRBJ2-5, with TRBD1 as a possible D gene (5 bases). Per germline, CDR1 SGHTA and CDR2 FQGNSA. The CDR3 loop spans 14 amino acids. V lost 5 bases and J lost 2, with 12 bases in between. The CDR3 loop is CASSVGRQQETQYF. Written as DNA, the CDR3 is TGTGCCAGCAGCGTAGGACGACAGCAAGAGACCCAGTACTTC.

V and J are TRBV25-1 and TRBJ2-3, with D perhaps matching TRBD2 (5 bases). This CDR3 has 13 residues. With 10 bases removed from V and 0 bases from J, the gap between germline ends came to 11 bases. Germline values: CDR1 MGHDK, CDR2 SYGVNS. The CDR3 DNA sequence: TGTGCCACAGGCAGCGGTAGCACAGATACGCAGTATTTT. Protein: CATGSGSTDTQYF.

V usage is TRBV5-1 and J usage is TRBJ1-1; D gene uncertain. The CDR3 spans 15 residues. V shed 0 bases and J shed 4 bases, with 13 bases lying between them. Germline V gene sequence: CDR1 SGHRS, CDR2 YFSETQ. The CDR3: CASSLVDGVGTEAFF. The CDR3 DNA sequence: TGCGCCAGCAGCTTGGTCGACGGGGTAGGCACTGAAGCTTTCTTT.

In nucleotides, the CDR3 is TGTGCCAGCAGCCAAGATATAAGCGCCGGTTACGAGCAGTACTTC. This translates into CASSQDISAGYEQYF. V usage is TRBV4-2 and J usage is TRBJ2-7; D is unclear. Germline V lookup: CDR1 LGHNA, CDR2 YNFKEQ. Trimming removed 0 bases at V and 4 bases at J, with 13 bases between. The CDR3 loop spans 15 amino acids.

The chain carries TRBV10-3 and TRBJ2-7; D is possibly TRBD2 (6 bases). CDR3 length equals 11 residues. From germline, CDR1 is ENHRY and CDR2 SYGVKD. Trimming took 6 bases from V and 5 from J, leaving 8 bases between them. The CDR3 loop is CAIRERDEQYF. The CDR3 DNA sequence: TGTGCCATCAGGGAGCGGGACGAGCAGTACTTC.

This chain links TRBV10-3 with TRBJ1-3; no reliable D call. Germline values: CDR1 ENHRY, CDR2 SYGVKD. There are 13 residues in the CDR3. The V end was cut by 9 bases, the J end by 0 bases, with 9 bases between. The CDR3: CAIAMSSGNTIYF. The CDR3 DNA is TGTGCCATAGCCATGAGCTCTGGAAACACCATATATTTT.

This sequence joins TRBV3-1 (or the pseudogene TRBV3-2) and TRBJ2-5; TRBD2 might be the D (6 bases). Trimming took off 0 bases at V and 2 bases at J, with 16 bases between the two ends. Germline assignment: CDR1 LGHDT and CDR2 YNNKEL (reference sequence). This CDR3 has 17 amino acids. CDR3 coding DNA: TGTGCCAGCAGCCAAGATAGATTGGCGGGGATACAAGAGACCCAGTACTTC. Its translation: CASSQDRLAGIQETQYF.

CDR3 nucleotides: TGTGCCTGGAGTGTCGGGGGACGCTATGGCTACACCTTC. Translation: CAWSVGGRYGYTF. V and J are TRBV30 and TRBJ1-2; a weak D match, TRBD1 (5 bases). The CDR3 is made up of 13 amino acids. Germline assignment: CDR1 GTSNPN and CDR2 SVGIG (reference sequence). The germline V and J ends were trimmed by 0 bases and 4 bases, with 9 bases remaining between them.

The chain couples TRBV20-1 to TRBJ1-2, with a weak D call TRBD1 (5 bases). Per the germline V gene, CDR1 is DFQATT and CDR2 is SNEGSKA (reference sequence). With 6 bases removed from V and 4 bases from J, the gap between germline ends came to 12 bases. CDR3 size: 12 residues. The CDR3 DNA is TGCAGTGCCAGTGGGGGGGGCTATGGCTACACCTTC. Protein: CSASGGGYGYTF.

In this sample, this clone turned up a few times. The CDR3 here is CASSYKRGVSYEQYF. CDR3 nucleotides: TGTGCCAGCAGTTACAAGCGGGGGGTCTCCTACGAGCAGTACTTC. This chain uses TRBV6-2 or TRBV6-3 with TRBJ2-7; 9 bases are shared with TRBD2. This CDR3 has 15 residues. The V segment lost 2 bases and the J segment 0 bases; nucleotides outside the gene matches: 2. Germline V gives CDR1 MNHEY, CDR2 SVGEGT.

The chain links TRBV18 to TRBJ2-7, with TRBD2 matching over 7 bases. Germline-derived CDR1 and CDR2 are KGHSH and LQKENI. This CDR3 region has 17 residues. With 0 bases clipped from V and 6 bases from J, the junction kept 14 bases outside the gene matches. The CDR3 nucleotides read TGTGCCAGCTCACCACCGACGTCACGAGGACTAGTACCCGAGCAGTACTTC. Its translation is CASSPPTSRGLVPEQYF. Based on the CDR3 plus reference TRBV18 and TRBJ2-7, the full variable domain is NAGVMQNPRHLVRRRGQEARLRCSPMKGHSHVYWYRQLPEEGLKFMVYLQKENIIDESGMPKERFSAEFPKEGPSILRIQQVVRGDSAAYFCASSPPTSRGLVPEQYFGPGTRLTVT.

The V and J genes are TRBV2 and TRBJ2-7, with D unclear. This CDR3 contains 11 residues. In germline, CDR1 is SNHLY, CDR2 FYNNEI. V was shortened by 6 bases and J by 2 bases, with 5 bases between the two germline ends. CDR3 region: CASSGAYEQYF. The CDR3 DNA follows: TGTGCCAGCAGCGGAGCCTACGAGCAGTACTTC.

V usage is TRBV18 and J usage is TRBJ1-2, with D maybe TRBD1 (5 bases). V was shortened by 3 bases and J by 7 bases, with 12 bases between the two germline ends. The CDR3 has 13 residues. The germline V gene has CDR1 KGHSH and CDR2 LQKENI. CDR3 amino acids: CASSPDGGFGYTF. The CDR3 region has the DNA TGTGCCAGCTCACCGGACGGGGGATTTGGCTACACCTTC. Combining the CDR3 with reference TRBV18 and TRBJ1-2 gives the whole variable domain NAGVMQNPRHLVRRRGQEARLRCSPMKGHSHVYWYRQLPEEGLKFMVYLQKENIIDESGMPKERFSAEFPKEGPSILRIQQVVRGDSAAYFCASSPDGGFGYTFGSGTRLTVV.

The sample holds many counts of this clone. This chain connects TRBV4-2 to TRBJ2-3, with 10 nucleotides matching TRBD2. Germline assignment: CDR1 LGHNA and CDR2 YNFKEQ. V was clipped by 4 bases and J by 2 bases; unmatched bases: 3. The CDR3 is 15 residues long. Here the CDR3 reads CASSLGLANTDTQYF. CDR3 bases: TGTGCCAGCAGCCTGGGACTAGCGAACACAGATACGCAGTATTTT.

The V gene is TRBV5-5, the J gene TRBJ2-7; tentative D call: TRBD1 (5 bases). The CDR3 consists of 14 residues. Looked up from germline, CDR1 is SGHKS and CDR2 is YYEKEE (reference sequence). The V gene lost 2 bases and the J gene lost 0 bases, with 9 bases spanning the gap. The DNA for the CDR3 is TGTGCCAGCAGCTTATTGGACACCTCCTACGAGCAGTACTTC. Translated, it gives CASSLLDTSYEQYF.

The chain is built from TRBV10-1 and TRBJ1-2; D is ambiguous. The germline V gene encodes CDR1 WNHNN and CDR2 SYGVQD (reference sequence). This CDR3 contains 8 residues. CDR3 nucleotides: TGCGGGCACTATGGCTACACCTTC. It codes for CGHYGYTF.

The CDR3: CASSLDSGNTIYF. The CDR3 nucleotides are TGTGCCAGCAGCTTAGACAGTGGAAACACCATATATTTT. The J gene is TRBJ1-3, the V gene TRBV11-3; D remains ambiguous. Trimming removed 0 bases from V and 3 bases from J, with 3 bases in between. From germline, CDR1 is SGHNT and CDR2 YENEEA. The CDR3 covers 13 residues.

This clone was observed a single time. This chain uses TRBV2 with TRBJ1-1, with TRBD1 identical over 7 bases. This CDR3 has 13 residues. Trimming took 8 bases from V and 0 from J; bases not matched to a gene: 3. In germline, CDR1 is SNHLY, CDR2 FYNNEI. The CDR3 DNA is TGTGCCAGCTTCAGGGGGTTGAACACTGAAGCTTTCTTT. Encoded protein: CASFRGLNTEAFF.

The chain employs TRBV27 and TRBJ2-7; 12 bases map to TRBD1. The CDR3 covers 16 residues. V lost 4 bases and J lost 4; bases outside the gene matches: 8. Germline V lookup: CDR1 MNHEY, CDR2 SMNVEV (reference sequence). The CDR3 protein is CASSSPLGQGAYEQYF. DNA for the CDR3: TGTGCCAGCAGTTCCCCATTGGGACAGGGGGCTTACGAGCAGTACTTC.

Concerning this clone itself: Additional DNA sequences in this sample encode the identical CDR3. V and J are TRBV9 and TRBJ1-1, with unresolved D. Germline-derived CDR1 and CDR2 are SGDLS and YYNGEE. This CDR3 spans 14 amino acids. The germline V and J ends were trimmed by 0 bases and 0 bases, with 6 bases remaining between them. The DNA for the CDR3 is TGTGCCAGCAGCGTAGCGGGGATGAACACTGAAGCTTTCTTT. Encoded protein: CASSVAGMNTEAFF.

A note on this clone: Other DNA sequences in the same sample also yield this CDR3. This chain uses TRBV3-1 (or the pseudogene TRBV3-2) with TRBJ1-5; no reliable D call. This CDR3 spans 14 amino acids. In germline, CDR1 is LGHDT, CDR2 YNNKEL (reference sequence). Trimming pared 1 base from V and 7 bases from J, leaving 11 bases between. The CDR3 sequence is CASSQGQVRQPQHF. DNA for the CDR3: TGTGCCAGCAGCCAAGGGCAGGTACGCCAGCCCCAGCATTTT.